These 22 T cell receptor beta chains were sequenced from one sample in a study of shared clonotypes between healthy human individuals. Profiling relied on immunoSEQ multiplex PCR, and the TCRdb table lists in-frame clones only, not all of them. There are 490,000 or so clones in the sample; approximately 80% occur only once, and roughly 13% lies in the top ten. The specimen was PBMCs. All receptors derive from a woman in her thirties or forties in good health. Some clones in this sample may be carry-over from other donors' samples.

The genes are TRBV5-4 and TRBJ2-2; the match to TRBD1 covers 9 bases. Germline CDR1 and CDR2: SGHNT and YYREEE (reference sequence). The CDR3 sequence is 15 residues long. J lost 4 bases, V lost 3 bases, and 4 bases had no gene match. The CDR3 DNA follows: TGTGCCAGCAGCTCGGGACAGGGTATCACCGGGGAGCTGTTTTTT. Its translation: CASSSGQGITGELFF.

This chain links TRBV5-6 with TRBJ2-3, with 7 nucleotides matching TRBD2. This CDR3 is built from 14 residues. V shed 4 bases, J shed 0 bases, and the junction held 2 bases outside the gene matches. CDR1 and CDR2 (germline): SGHDT, YYEEEE. The CDR3 bases are TGTGCCAGCAGCATTAGCGGGAGCACAGATACGCAGTATTTT. This translates into CASSISGSTDTQYF. Using reference TRBV5-6 and TRBJ2-3 for the parts outside the CDR3, the full variable domain is DAGVTQSPTHLIKTRGQQVTLRCSPKSGHDTVSWYQQALGQGPQFIFQYYEEEERQRGNFPDRFSGHQFPNYSSELNVNALLLGDSALYLCASSISGSTDTQYFGPGTRLTVL.

In its sample, this clone was seen many times. The chain couples TRBV4-2 to TRBJ2-3; possibly TRBD2 for D (5 bases). Germline assignment: CDR1 LGHNA and CDR2 YNFKEQ. V was cut by 1 base and J by 6 bases, with 11 bases left in between. The CDR3 totals 14 residues. CDR3 amino acids: CASSQGGAQDTQYF. CDR3 DNA: TGTGCCAGCAGCCAAGGGGGAGCACAGGATACGCAGTATTTT.

This chain connects TRBV7-2 to TRBJ2-3; D gene ambiguous. The CDR3 contains 17 residues. Trimming pared 1 base from V and 4 bases from J, leaving 18 bases between. CDR1 and CDR2 (germline): SGHTA, FQGNSA. CDR3 bases: TGTGCCAGCAGCTTAGTCGGCGGTGAAGGAATCGCAGATACGCAGTATTTT. Protein product: CASSLVGGEGIADTQYF. Using reference TRBV7-2 and TRBJ2-3 for the parts outside the CDR3, the full variable domain is GAGVSQSPSNKVTEKGKDVELRCDPISGHTALYWYRQSLGQGLEFLIYFQGNSAPDKSGLPSDRFSAERTGGSVSTLTIQRTQQEDSAVYLCASSLVGGEGIADTQYFGPGTRLTVL.

The chain has TRBV11-2 and TRBJ1-2, with TRBD1 matching 8 bases. This CDR3 is 14 amino acids long. V shed 5 bases, J shed 4 bases, and the junction held 6 bases outside the gene matches. The germline V gene encodes CDR1 SGHAT and CDR2 FQNNGV. DNA for the CDR3: TGTGCCAGCAGCCGGGACAGGACCCCCTATGGCTACACCTTC. This sequence encodes CASSRDRTPYGYTF.

In regard to this clone: This same CDR3 is encoded by further DNA sequences in the sample. The chain links TRBV7-3 to TRBJ1-1; D unclear. V lost 2 bases, J lost 4 bases, and 8 bases lay in between. Germline CDR1 SGHTA, CDR2 FQGTGA. This CDR3 contains 13 residues. The CDR3 spells CASSLGVGTEAFF. CDR3 in DNA: TGTGCCAGCAGCTTAGGGGTGGGCACTGAAGCTTTCTTT.

J is TRBJ2-5 and V is TRBV10-3; D is ambiguous. The CDR3 length is 14 residues. CDR1 ENHRY and CDR2 SYGVKD come from the germline V gene. Between the trimmed V and J ends, which lost 0 bases and 1 base, there was a span of 6 bases. In nucleotides, the CDR3 is TGTGCCATCAGTGAGTCGGCGTTCCAAGAGACCCAGTACTTC. Its protein product is CAISESAFQETQYF.

The chain employs TRBV19 and TRBJ2-3; 12 positions match TRBD2. The V gene's germline CDR1 is LNHDA and CDR2 SQIVND (reference sequence). Unmatched junction bases numbered 3, after V lost 6 bases and J lost 2 bases. The length of the CDR3 is 15 residues. DNA for the CDR3: TGTGCCAGTAGAGGACTAGCGGGGCCCACAGATACGCAGTATTTT. This gives the protein CASRGLAGPTDTQYF. Complete variable domain (other parts from reference TRBV19 and TRBJ2-3): DGGITQSPKYLFRKEGQNVTLSCEQNLNHDAMYWYRQDPGQGLRLIYYSQIVNDFQKGDIAEGYSVSREKKESFPLTVTSAQKNPTAFYLCASRGLAGPTDTQYFGPGTRLTVL.

In the case of this clone: Distinct nucleotide sequences in the sample also encode this CDR3. The J gene is TRBJ2-6, the V gene TRBV18; tentatively, D is TRBD1 (5 bases). V was shortened by 3 bases and J by 0 bases, with 6 bases between the two germline ends. In germline, CDR1 is KGHSH, CDR2 LQKENI. The CDR3 has 15 residues. CDR3 in amino acids: CASSPTGSGANVLTF. As DNA, the CDR3 is TGTGCCAGCTCACCCACAGGCTCTGGGGCCAACGTCCTGACTTTC.

This clone has a count of ten or more. This chain links TRBV5-1 with TRBJ2-5, with D unresolved. The CDR3 runs 11 residues. Trimming removed 3 bases at V and 5 bases at J, with 5 bases between. CDR1 is SGHRS and CDR2 is YFSETQ in the germline V gene. DNA of the CDR3: TGCGCCAGCAGCTACCGGGAGACCCAGTACTTC. It is translated as CASSYRETQYF.

V and J are TRBV11-2 and TRBJ1-1; 8 nucleotides agree with TRBD1. V dropped 3 bases and J dropped 11; count of bases not matched to a gene: 8. In germline, CDR1 is SGHAT, CDR2 FQNNGV. The CDR3 has 13 amino acids. CDR3 sequence (DNA): TGTGCCAGCAGCTTGGAACAGGGGGTGTGGGCTTTCTTT. It translates to CASSLEQGVWAFF.

DNA of the CDR3: TGTGCCACGGGGACAGGGGTCACCGGGGAGCTGTTTTTT. Translated: CATGTGVTGELFF. The chain joins TRBV2 to TRBJ2-2; 10 bases align to TRBD1. Germline V gene sequence: CDR1 SNHLY, CDR2 FYNNEI. The CDR3 consists of 13 residues. V lost 10 bases, J lost 4 bases, and 3 bases stayed unmatched.

This clone was seen a handful of times. This sequence joins TRBV13 and TRBJ2-3, with TRBD2 matching over 12 bases. V trimming: 4 bases; J trimming: 6 bases; junction bases outside the gene matches: 8. This CDR3 comprises 16 residues. CDR1 and CDR2 from the germline V gene are PRHDT and FYEKMQ (reference sequence). In nucleotides, the CDR3 is TGTGCCAGCAGCTCGAGACTAGCGGGAGTCCGTGATACGCAGTATTTT. It translates to CASSSRLAGVRDTQYF.

The gene calls are TRBV29-1 and TRBJ1-1; 11 bases match TRBD1. This CDR3 has 14 residues. Germline V lookup: CDR1 SQVTM, CDR2 ANQGSEA. Trimming cost V 4 bases and J 6 bases; bases outside gene matches: 7. CDR3 coding DNA: TGCAGCGTTGGTACCGGGACAGGGGGTCCTGAAGCTTTCTTT. Translated, it gives CSVGTGTGGPEAFF.

This clone appeared a few times. The chain couples TRBV18 to TRBJ2-1; 8 nucleotides line up with TRBD2. The V gene's germline CDR1 is KGHSH and CDR2 LQKENI. The J segment lost 5 bases and the V segment lost 2 bases, leaving 8 bases of the junction unmatched. This CDR3 comprises 16 residues. For the CDR3, the DNA is TGTGCCAGCTCACCAACGTTGCGGGAGGCCCACAATGAGCAGTTCTTC. Translation gives CASSPTLREAHNEQFF. The full variable domain, in which reference TRBV18 and TRBJ2-1 provide the parts outside the CDR3, is NAGVMQNPRHLVRRRGQEARLRCSPMKGHSHVYWYRQLPEEGLKFMVYLQKENIIDESGMPKERFSAEFPKEGPSILRIQQVVRGDSAAYFCASSPTLREAHNEQFFGPGTRLTVL.

The gene calls are TRBV10-3 and TRBJ2-7; D may be TRBD2 (6 bases). Germline CDR1 ENHRY, CDR2 SYGVKD. The CDR3 is made up of 11 amino acids. V was clipped by 8 bases and J by 7 bases, with 12 bases between them. The CDR3 DNA is TGTGCCATCTCGGAGGGCCGGGAGCAGTACTTC. Its protein product is CAISEGREQYF.

The chain uses TRBV4-1 and TRBJ2-2; 10 nucleotides agree with TRBD2. The CDR3 consists of 15 residues. Per the germline V gene, CDR1 is MGHRA and CDR2 is YSYEKL. V lost 4 bases, J lost 6 bases, and 5 bases stayed unmatched. The CDR3 region has the DNA TGCGCCAGCAGCCGACTAGCGGGTTTGTCCGGGGAGCTGTTTTTT. Amino acid sequence: CASSRLAGLSGELFF.

This clone was picked up a small number of times. The chain carries TRBV2 and TRBJ1-1, with 9 bases identical to TRBD1. CDR1 and CDR2 (germline): SNHLY, FYNNEI. The CDR3 loop spans 13 amino acids. With V trimmed by 7 bases and J by 3 bases, 3 bases remained unmatched. This chain's CDR3 is CASNRDRDTEAFF. The CDR3 nucleotides are TGTGCCAGCAACCGGGACAGGGACACTGAAGCTTTCTTT.

Of note for this clone: Only one base separates this from a far larger clonotype, so it likely reflects a read error. This CDR3 is also generated by other DNA sequences in the sample. This chain connects TRBV10-3 to TRBJ1-1; tentatively, D is TRBD1 (6 bases). V was pared by 0 bases and J by 5 bases, with 13 bases between. The CDR3 loop spans 15 amino acids. Germline CDR1 ENHRY, CDR2 SYGVKD. CDR3 amino acids: CAISESIQGGTEAFF. The CDR3 nucleotides are TGTGCCATCAGTGAGTCAATACAGGGAGGAACTGAAGCTTTCTTT.

This rearrangement joins TRBV6-1 to TRBJ1-4; maybe TRBD1 (6 bases). This CDR3 comprises 14 residues. Germline V gives CDR1 MNHNS, CDR2 SASEGT. The V gene lost 5 bases and the J gene lost 7 bases, with 14 bases spanning the gap. This chain's CDR3 is CASSSPGHFEKLFF. The CDR3 coding sequence is TGTGCCAGCAGTTCCCCGGGACATTTTGAAAAACTGTTTTTT.

The chain has TRBV2 and TRBJ2-1, with 11 bases fitting TRBD2. This CDR3 region has 14 residues. V gave up 8 bases and J gave up 13 bases; unmatched junction bases: 13. Germline values: CDR1 SNHLY, CDR2 FYNNEI. The CDR3 nucleotides are TGTGCCAGCGGGGACTCCTTTAGCGGGAGGGAACAGTTCTTC. It codes for CASGDSFSGREQFF.

Worth noting for this clone: With a far larger clone one base away, a read error is the likely cause. The rearrangement joins TRBV30 to TRBJ1-2; no definite D call. This CDR3 comprises 12 residues. Germline CDR1 reads GTSNPN; CDR2 reads SVGIG (reference sequence). V gave up 4 bases and J gave up 8 bases, with 14 bases separating them. The CDR3 DNA reads as TGTGCCTGGACCACGGACGGCGGAGGCTACACCTTC. Residues: CAWTTDGGGYTF.